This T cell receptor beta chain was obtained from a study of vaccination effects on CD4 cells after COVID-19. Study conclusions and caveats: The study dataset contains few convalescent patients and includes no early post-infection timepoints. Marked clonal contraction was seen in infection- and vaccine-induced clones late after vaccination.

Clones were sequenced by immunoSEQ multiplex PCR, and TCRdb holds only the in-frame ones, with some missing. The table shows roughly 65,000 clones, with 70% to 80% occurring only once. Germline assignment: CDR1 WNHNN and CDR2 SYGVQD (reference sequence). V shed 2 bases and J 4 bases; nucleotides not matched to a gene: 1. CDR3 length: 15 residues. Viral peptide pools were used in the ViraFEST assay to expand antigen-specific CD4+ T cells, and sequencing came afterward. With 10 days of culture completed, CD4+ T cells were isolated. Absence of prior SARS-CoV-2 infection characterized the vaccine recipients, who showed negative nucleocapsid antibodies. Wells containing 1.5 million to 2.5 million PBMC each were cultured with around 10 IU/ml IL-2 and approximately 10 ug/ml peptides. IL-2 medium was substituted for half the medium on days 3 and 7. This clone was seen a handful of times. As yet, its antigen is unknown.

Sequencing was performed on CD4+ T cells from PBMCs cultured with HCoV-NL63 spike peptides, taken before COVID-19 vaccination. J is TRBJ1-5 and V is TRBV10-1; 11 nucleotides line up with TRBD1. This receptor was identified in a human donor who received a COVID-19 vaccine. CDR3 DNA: TGCGCCAGCAGTGAGGGGACAGGGGGGAATCAGCCCCAGCATTTT. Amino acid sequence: CASSEGTGGNQPQHF.